This T cell receptor (beta chain) derives from a study of blood T cell repertoires in COVID-19. Study overall: Sites across the United States, Italy and Spain contributed samples from acute and convalescent COVID-19. The analysed material was cDNA or gDNA that came from T cells, B-cell-depleted T cells, or PBMCs.

This clone has ten or more counts. Germline assignment: CDR1 LGHDT and CDR2 YNNKEL (reference sequence). V trimming: 4 bases; J trimming: 8 bases; junction bases outside the gene matches: 6. The length of the CDR3 is 13 residues. Authors' processing steps: Researchers report that nucleated cell counts were estimated from reference gene primer amplification. Measured with immunoSEQ multiplex PCR; TCRdb has only the in-frame clones, and not every one. V and J calls and clone size come straight from that table; D and trimming were deduced from the DNA. The sample records more than 200,000 clones, roughly 88% being singletons.

The clonotype comes from a woman aged 40 to 50 who had recovered from COVID-19. The specimen was peripheral blood. The chain uses TRBV3-1 (or the pseudogene TRBV3-2) and TRBJ1-2; 8 nucleotides line up with TRBD1. The CDR3 DNA follows: TGTGCCAGCAGCCTCCAGGGGGCAGAAGGCTACACCTTC. Translation gives CASSLQGAEGYTF.